The T cell receptor (beta chain) described here comes from a study of blood T cell repertoires in COVID-19 (dated by TCRdb to 2020 to 2022). For the wider study: Collaborator samples came from the United States, Italy and Spain and covered acute and convalescent phases of COVID-19. The material from the prospective study consisted of cDNA or gDNA derived from T cells, B-cell-depleted T cells, or PBMCs. Deeply sampled blood TCRbeta repertoires from subjects exposed to, actively infected with, or recovered from COVID-19 were included in the dataset. The repertoires were released in a freely available public database intended as a resource for research on the immune response to SARS-CoV-2. Samples came from the ongoing ImmuneRACE study (first 160 participants) plus 1,254 subjects from 6 global collaborators. Sample metadata almost always included a de-identified subject ID, COVID-19 status, age in years and sex. Where HLA class I and class II types were available, the types were taken from metadata supplied by the sample provider, not from assay-based typing. Study-wide findings and limitations: The amount of clinical and demographic metadata varied by source and participant and was provided uncurated.

From a lookup of the germline V gene, CDR1 and CDR2 are SGHTS and YDEGEE. From V the trimming removes 4 bases and from J it removes 7 bases, while the gene matches leave 2 bases of the junction unaccounted for. CDR3 length: 14 amino acids, cysteine to phenylalanine. The kept DNA is CDR3 alone, 42 bases in frame from the first base. A single count supports this clone. Its antigen is not yet known. No base quality information exists; no much larger clone differs at one position. TCRbeta CDR3 regions were amplified from genomic DNA using the immunoSEQ Assay, a bias-controlled multiplex PCR. As for the original processing: Within the assay, amplification of reference gene primers was used to estimate how many nucleated cells each sample contained. To quantify the absolute abundance of each unique TCRbeta CDR3 rearrangement, sequence reads were collapsed and filtered. For each sample, productive Simpson clonality was calculated as the square root of Simpson's diversity index over productive rearrangements. TCRdb carries this immuneACCESS record with in-frame sequences only. Its versions omit some clonotypes, under half of them owing to an unresolved V gene in the studies checked, with the rest unexplained. V and J calls and clone size follow that table, whereas D and trimming were derived from the DNA. Counted in this sample were more than 45,000 clones; 86% of them appeared once. In total, the top ten clones hold around a tenth of the sample.

Collaborating institutions collected whole blood in K2EDTA tubes following their own protocols. Collaborator samples were shipped for TCRbeta analysis as frozen whole blood, isolated PBMCs, or DNA extracted from either sample type. The receptor's source is a human donor in a cohort sampled during active COVID-19. The rearranged segments are TRBV5-8 and TRBJ2-5, with 15 bases aligning to TRBD2. The sequenced sample consisted of peripheral blood. The CDR3 corresponds to CASSLGLAGGTQYF. Here is the DNA: TGTGCCAGCAGCCTGGGACTAGCGGGGGGGACCCAGTACTTC.